This TCR beta chain emerged from a study of identical twins. Study conclusions and caveats: Insertions were reduced in abundant cord blood beta clonotypes but not in memory repertoires.

TCRdb passed the 5' RACE reads through MiXCR, listing each CDR3 protein once. Of hundreds of thousands of distinct CDR3 sequences in the sample, 5.5% to 7% were seen once. This clonotype was observed a handful of times. Its matching antigen is unknown. Germline V gene lookup returns CDR1 DFQATT and CDR2 SNEGSKA (reference sequence). There are 13 residues in the CDR3. V was cut by 6 bases and J by 6 bases, with 17 bases left in between. This same sample was also part of a study on yellow fever vaccine responses in identical twins. That investigation notes: Convergence reportedly seemed to mark part of the twins' vaccine T cell response, with personalization marking the rest.

The TCR comes from a woman aged 18-35 years in good health. This rearrangement joins TRBV20-1 to TRBJ1-1, with TRBD1 as a possible D gene (5 bases). Sequenced material: memory (CD45RO+) T cells sorted from blood. The CDR3 DNA is TGCAGTGCAGCAGTCCCAGGGAGGGCTGAAGCTTTCTTT. This codes for CSAAVPGRAEAFF.